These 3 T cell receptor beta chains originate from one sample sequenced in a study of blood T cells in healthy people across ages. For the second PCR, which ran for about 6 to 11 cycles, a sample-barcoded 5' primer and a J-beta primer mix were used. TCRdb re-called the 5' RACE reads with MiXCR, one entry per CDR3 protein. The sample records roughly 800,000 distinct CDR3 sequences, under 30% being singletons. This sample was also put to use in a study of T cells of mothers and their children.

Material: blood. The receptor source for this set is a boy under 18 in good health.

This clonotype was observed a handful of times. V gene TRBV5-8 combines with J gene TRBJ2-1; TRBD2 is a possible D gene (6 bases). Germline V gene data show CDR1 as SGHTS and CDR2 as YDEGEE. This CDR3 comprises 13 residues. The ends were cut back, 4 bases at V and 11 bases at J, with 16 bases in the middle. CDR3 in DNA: TGTGCCAGCAGCCGACAGCTCCGGGAGCAGCAGTTCTTC. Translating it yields CASSRQLREQQFF. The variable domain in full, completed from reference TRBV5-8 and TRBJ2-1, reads EAGVTQSPTHLIKTRGQQATLRCSPISGHTSVYWYQQALGLGLQFLLWYDEGEERNRGNFPPRFSGRQFPNYSSELNVNALELEDSALYLCASSRQLREQQFFGPGTRLTVL.

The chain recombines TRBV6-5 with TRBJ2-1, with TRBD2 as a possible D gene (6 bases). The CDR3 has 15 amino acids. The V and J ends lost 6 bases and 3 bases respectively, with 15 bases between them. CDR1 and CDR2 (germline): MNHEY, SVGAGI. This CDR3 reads CASRRRDFHYNEQFF. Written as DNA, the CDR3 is TGTGCCAGCAGGCGGAGGGACTTTCACTACAATGAGCAGTTCTTC.

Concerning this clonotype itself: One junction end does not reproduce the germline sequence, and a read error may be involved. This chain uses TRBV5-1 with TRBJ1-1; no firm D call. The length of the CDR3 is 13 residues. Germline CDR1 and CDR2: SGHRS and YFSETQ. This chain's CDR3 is CACSFAANTEAFF. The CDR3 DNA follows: TGCGCCTGCAGCTTCGCAGCGAACACTGAAGCTTTCTTT. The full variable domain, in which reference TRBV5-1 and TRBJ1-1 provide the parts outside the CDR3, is KAGVTQTPRYLIKTRGQQVTLSCSPISGHRSVSWYQQTPGQGLQFLFEYFSETQRNKGNFPGRFSGRQFSNSRSEMNVSTLELGDSALYLCACSFAANTEAFFGQGTRLTVV.